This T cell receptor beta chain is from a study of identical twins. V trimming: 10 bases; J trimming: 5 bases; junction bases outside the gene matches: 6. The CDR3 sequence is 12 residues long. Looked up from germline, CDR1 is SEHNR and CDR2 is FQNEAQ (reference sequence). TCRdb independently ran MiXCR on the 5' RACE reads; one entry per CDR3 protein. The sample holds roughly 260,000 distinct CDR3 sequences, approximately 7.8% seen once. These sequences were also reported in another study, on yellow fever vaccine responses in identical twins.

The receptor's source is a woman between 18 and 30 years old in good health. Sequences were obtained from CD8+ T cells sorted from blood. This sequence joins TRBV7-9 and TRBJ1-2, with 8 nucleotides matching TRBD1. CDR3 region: CAIPDRDYGYTF. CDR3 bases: TGTGCCATTCCGGACAGGGATTATGGCTACACCTTC.